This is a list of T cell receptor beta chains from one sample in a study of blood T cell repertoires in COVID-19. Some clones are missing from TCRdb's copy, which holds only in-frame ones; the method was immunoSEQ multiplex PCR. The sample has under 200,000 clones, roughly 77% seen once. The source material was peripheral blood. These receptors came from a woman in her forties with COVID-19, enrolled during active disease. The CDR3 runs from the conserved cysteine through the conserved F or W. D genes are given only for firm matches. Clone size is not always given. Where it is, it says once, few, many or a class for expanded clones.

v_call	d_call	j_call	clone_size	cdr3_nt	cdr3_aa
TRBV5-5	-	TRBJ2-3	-	TGTGCCAGCAGCGTGCCTTTAGGCACAGATACGCAGTATTTT	CASSVPLGTDTQYF
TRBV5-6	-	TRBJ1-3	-	TGTGCCAGCAGCTGGAGGAGATTATCTGGAAACACCATATATTTT	CASSWRRLSGNTIYF
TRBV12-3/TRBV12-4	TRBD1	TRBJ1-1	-	TGTGCCAGCAGGGTGACAGGGGAAGCTTTCTTT	CASRVTGEAFF
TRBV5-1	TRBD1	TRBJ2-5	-	TGCGCCAGCAGCTTGAAGGGGACAGGGAGCTGGGAGACCCAGTACTTC	CASSLKGTGSWETQYF
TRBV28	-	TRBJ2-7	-	TGTGCCAGCACCTCCGGGACTCCCGAGCAGTACTTC	CASTSGTPEQYF
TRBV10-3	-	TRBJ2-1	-	TGTGCCATCAGAGGGGGCAATGAGCAGTTCTTC	CAIRGGNEQFF
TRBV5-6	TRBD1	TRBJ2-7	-	TGTGCCAGCAGCTTGGACAGGGGTTTATACGAGCAGTACTTC	CASSLDRGLYEQYF
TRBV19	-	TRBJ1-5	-	TGTGCCAGTAGGGAGCAGGGGACCTTGGAGCCCCAGCATTTT	CASREQGTLEPQHF
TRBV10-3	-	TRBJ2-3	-	TGTGCCATTGGCCCCACGCCAGATACGCAGTATTTT	CAIGPTPDTQYF
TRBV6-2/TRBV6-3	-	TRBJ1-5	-	TGTGCCAGCAGTTACAGGCCAGGGTTTAGCAATCAGCCCCAGCATTTT	CASSYRPGFSNQPQHF
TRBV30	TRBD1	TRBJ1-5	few	TGTGCCTGGAGCCAACAGGGGGTGGATTGGCCCCAGCATTTT	CAWSQQGVDWPQHF
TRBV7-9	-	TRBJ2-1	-	TGTGCCAGCAGCTTTCCTAGTTGGGGGGTAAGCTCCTACAATGAGCAGTTCTTC	CASSFPSWGVSSYNEQFF
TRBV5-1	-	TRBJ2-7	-	TGCGCCAGCAGCTTGGATATCTACGAGCAGTACTTC	CASSLDIYEQYF
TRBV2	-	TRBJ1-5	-	TGTGCCAGCAGTTACCAGGGGTATAGCAATCAGCCCCAGCATTTT	CASSYQGYSNQPQHF
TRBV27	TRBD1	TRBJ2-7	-	TGTGCCAGCAGTTTACGGACAGGCGAGCAGTACTTC	CASSLRTGEQYF
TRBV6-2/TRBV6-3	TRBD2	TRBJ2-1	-	TGTGCCAGCAGTCCCGGACTAGCGGTCTACAATGAGCAGTTCTTC	CASSPGLAVYNEQFF
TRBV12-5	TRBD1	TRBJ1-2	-	TGTGCTAGTGGGACCCTCTGGGGACAGGGGGATCAAGGCTACACCTTC	CASGTLWGQGDQGYTF
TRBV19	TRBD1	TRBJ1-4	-	TGTGCCAGTAGCTTCAGGGGGGCAACTAATGAAAAACTGTTTTTT	CASSFRGATNEKLFF
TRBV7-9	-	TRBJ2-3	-	TGTGCCAGCAGCTTGGGGGACTTTAGCACAGATACGCAGTATTTT	CASSLGDFSTDTQYF
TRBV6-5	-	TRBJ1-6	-	TGTGCCAGCAGTCTATCGCCAGGGTTGTCACCCCTCCACTTT	CASSLSPGLSPLHF
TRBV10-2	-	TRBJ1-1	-	TGCGCCAGCAGTGGCTCGGAGAGCACTGAAGCTTTCTTT	CASSGSESTEAFF
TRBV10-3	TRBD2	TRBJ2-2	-	TGTGCCATCAGTCGGCTAGCGGGGGCCGATGTGAACACCGGGGAGCTGTTTTTT	CAISRLAGADVNTGELFF
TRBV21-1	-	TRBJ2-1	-	TGTGCCAGCAGCAAAGAAAAGCGGCCTCGCTCCTACAATGAGCAGTTCTTC	CASSKEKRPRSYNEQFF